This T cell receptor beta chain was sequenced for a study of control samples from healthy donors and cancer patients. CDR3 length: 14 amino acids. Per germline, CDR1 KGHSH and CDR2 LQKENI. Trimming removed 3 bases from V and 4 bases from J, with 10 bases in between. Clones were read by immunoSEQ multiplex PCR, and TCRdb kept only the in-frame ones, dropping some. The profile shows some 140,000 clones, roughly 89% of them singletons. The chain joins TRBV18 to TRBJ1-5; D is perhaps TRBD1 (6 bases). Sequencing input: blood. This sequence originates from a man aged 30 to 39 in good health. The CDR3 region has the DNA TGTGCCAGCTCACCGAAGGGGGAAAATCAGCCCCAGCATTTT. It specifies CASSPKGENQPQHF.